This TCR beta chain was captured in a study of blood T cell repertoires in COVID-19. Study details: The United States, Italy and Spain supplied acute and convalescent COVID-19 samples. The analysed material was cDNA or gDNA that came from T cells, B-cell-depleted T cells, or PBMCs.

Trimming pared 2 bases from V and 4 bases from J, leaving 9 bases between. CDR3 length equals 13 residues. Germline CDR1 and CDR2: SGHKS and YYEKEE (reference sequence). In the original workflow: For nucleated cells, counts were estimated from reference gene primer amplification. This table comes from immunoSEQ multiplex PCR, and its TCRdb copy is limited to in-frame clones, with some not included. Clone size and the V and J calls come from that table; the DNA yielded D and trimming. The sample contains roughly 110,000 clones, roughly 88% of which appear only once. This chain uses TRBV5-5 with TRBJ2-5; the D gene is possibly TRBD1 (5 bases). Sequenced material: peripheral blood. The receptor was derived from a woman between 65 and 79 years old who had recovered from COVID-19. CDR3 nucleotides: TGTGCCAGCAGCTTAGGCAGGGCAGAGACCCAGTACTTC. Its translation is CASSLGRAETQYF. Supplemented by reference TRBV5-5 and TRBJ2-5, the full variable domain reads DAGVTQSPTHLIKTRGQQVTLRCSPISGHKSVSWYQQVLGQGPQFIFQYYEKEERGRGNFPDRFSARQFPNYSSELNVNALLLGDSALYLCASSLGRAETQYFGPGTRLLVL.